The sequence of this T cell receptor beta chain was determined in a study of molecular identifiers for immune sequencing clone quantification (dated by TCRdb to about 2018). About the investigation overall: For a replicate experiment, the RNA from either around 20,000 or 100,000 naive CD8 T cells was divided into five aliquots, and four of those aliquots went on to sequencing. CD8 T cells were used in a methods study to benchmark molecular-identifier clustering-based TCR repertoire sequencing (MIDCIRS) and TCR RNA copy counting.

The library was prepared using PCR. TCRdb lists the instrument as NextSeq 500. Bulk TCR libraries were made following a previously described method, with the TCR primers given in Table S5. The Qiagen AllPrep DNA/RNA kit was used to purify total RNA. Reads from multiple sequencing runs of the same library were pooled before analysis. The paper's processing steps were these. Reads were retained only if the reads had an exact TCR constant sequence, and the retained reads were trimmed to 150 nt and grouped according to their 12-nt molecular barcodes. Within each barcode group, reads were sub-clustered at a 15% Levenshtein threshold, and quality-weighted consensus sequences were built per RNA molecule. Non-functional sequences were excluded, and lower-count sequences lying one edit away from another sequence were also excluded. Based on fitting two negative binomial distributions, any barcode sub-cluster with under 20% of the maximum read count was discarded. TCRdb reanalyzed the raw reads on its own, using fastp at Q25 for trimming and MiXCR for clone calling, and kept in-frame beta chains. Here each entry gathers all rows of one CDR3 protein and keeps the most common genes and DNA. TCRdb assigned the V and J calls; the authors' analysis was not used. This sample lists about 510,000 distinct CDR3 sequences; about 26% were detected once. The ten largest account for under 0.85% of the sample.

Paper-wide results and their limitations: Spiked-in Jurkat TCR RNA equivalent to a single cell was reported to be detectable even among approximately 1 million naive CD8 T cells. In CMV-specific effector cells, clones with more than 20 RNA copies contained over 98% of molecules, whereas in naive cells such clones contained under 1% of molecules. Approximately 2.7 recovered TCR RNA copies per cell were obtained by modeling, versus about 10 by digital PCR, implying a capture efficiency of about 30%. The sizes of highly expanded clones could end up underestimated when identical TCR molecules share a barcode. The naive libraries included spiked-in Jurkat TCR RNA (10 copies' worth), and this Jurkat TCR RNA is not part of the donor repertoire. When barcode sub-clustering was omitted, TCR diversity was inflated by chimeric consensus sequences, with chimeras reaching as high as 47%.

This clonotype was detected only a few times. Its antigen has not been determined. No clone much larger than this one lies a single base away; base qualities are absent. Libraries of naive CD8 T cells were generated from about 19,000 to 1,100,000 sorted cells, with 10%, 30% or 50% of the purified RNA used. On a BD FACSAria II, naive CD8 T cells were FACS-sorted as CD8+CD4-CCR7+CD45RA+ and collected into RLT Plus buffer. To test detection sensitivity, Jurkat RNA equivalent to nine to ten TCR copies was spiked into samples of roughly 18,000-1,000,000 naive CD8 T cells. Enrichment of CD8 T cells was performed with RosetteSep CD8+ T Cell Enrichment Cocktail and Ficoll-Paque, after which ACK red cell lysis was carried out. At the junction V is shortened by 6 bases and J by 9 bases, with 21 bases in between. The cysteine opens and the phenylalanine closes a CDR3 of 15 amino acids. The entry retains the CDR3 DNA only, 45 bases that are in frame from base 1. Based on the germline V gene (reference sequence), the CDR1 and CDR2 sequences are LNHDA and SQIVND.

The sample consisted of naive CD8+ T cells from blood, with Jurkat cell RNA spiked in. Reading the label with the study, this specimen's cell subset or site is: FACS-sorted CD8+CD4-CCR7+CD45RA+ naive T cells. This sequence originates from a human donor in good health. Some libraries in this study had Jurkat cell RNA spiked in. Recombination connected TRBV19 to TRBJ2-1, with no reliable assignment of the D segment. The CDR3 protein is CASSPHQGLLSEQFF. At the DNA level, the sequence is TGTGCCAGTAGCCCGCACCAAGGGCTGCTAAGTGAGCAGTTCTTC. With the portions outside the CDR3 filled from the reference TRBV19 and TRBJ2-1 genes, the complete variable region becomes DGGITQSPKYLFRKEGQNVTLSCEQNLNHDAMYWYRQDPGQGLRLIYYSQIVNDFQKGDIAEGYSVSREKKESFPLTVTSAQKNPTAFYLCASSPHQGLLSEQFFGPGTRLTVL.